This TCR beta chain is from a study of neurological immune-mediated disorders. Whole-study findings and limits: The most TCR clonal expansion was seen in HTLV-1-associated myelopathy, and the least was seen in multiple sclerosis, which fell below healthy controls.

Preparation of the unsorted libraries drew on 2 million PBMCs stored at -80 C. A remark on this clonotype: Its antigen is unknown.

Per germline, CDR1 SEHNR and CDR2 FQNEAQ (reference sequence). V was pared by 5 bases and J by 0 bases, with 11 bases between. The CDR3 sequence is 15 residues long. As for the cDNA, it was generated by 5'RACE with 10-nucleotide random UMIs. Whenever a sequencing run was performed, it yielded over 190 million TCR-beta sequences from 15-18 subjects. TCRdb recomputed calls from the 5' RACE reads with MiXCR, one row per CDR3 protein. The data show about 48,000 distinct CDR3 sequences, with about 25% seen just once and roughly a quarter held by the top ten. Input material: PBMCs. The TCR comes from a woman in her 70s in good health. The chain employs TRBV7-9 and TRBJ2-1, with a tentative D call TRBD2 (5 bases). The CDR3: CASSPVGDSYNEQFF. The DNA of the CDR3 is TGTGCCAGCAGCCCCGTCGGGGACTCCTACAATGAGCAGTTCTTC.